This T cell receptor (beta chain) was retrieved from a study of OX40 agonist ivuxolimab in advanced cancers. Produced via immunoSEQ multiplex PCR; TCRdb's table is partial and in-frame only. The table shows approximately 31,000 clones, with over 75% occurring only once. V trimming: 5 bases; J trimming: 7 bases; junction bases outside the gene matches: 5. The CDR3 runs 14 residues. Germline CDR1 reads MNHEY; CDR2 reads SMNVEV (reference sequence). This chain connects TRBV27 to TRBJ1-2; 12 bases match TRBD1. The sequencing here drew on CD4+ or CD8+ T cells sorted from blood, taken in a trial of the OX40 agonist ivuxolimab. This receptor was obtained from an adult with an advanced solid tumor such as melanoma, head and neck, liver or kidney cancer. The CDR3 region has the DNA TGTGCCAGCAGTGCCGGGACAGGGGGCATTGGCTACACCTTC. Its protein product is CASSAGTGGIGYTF.